The 5 T cell receptor beta chains reported below all come from one sample, sequenced in a study of blood T cells in healthy people across ages. The use of a sample-barcoded 5' primer and a J-beta primer mix characterized a second PCR of 7 to 11 cycles. TCRdb independently ran MiXCR on the 5' RACE reads; one entry per CDR3 protein. The sample records 780,000 or so distinct CDR3 sequences, approximately 60% being singletons. The sequenced sample was blood. The receptors shown here come from a middle-aged man in good health.

V and J are TRBV7-2 and TRBJ2-5; a possible D gene is TRBD2 (6 bases). The CDR3 is 15 amino acids. Trimming stripped 3 bases from V and 4 bases from J, with 15 bases between. Germline V lookup: CDR1 SGHTA, CDR2 FQGNSA. The CDR3 protein is CASSFPPKEGETQYF. As DNA, the CDR3 is TGTGCCAGCAGCTTTCCCCCAAAGGAGGGAGAGACCCAGTACTTC.

Note on this clonotype: One junction end disagrees with the germline gene, perhaps due to a read error. The chain carries TRBV24-1 and TRBJ2-1; TRBD2 matches at 9 bases. The CDR3 contains 16 residues. CDR1 and CDR2 (germline): KGHDR, SFDVKD. As DNA, the CDR3 is TGTGCCACCAGTGATTTAGCGGGAGGTGCCTACAATGAGCAGTTCTTT. Protein sequence: CATSDLAGGAYNEQFF.

This clonotype was detected once. This chain links TRBV20-1 with TRBJ2-3; D remains ambiguous. Germline loops: CDR1 DFQATT, CDR2 SNEGSKA (reference sequence). Trimming pared 6 bases from V and 0 bases from J, leaving 13 bases between. CDR3 length: 14 residues. The CDR3 nucleotides read TGCAGTGCCACAGAAATTACTAGCACAGATACGCAGTATTTT. Protein sequence: CSATEITSTDTQYF.

The CDR3 reads CAISESSGTSSTDTQYF. The CDR3 coding sequence is TGTGCCATCAGTGAGTCTAGCGGCACCTCAAGCACAGATACGCAGTATTTT. The rearrangement uses TRBV10-3 and TRBJ2-3, with a possible D match to TRBD2 (6 bases). Trimming cost V 0 bases and J 0 bases, with 13 bases left between them. The CDR3 is made up of 17 amino acids. From germline, CDR1 is ENHRY and CDR2 SYGVKD.

The chain has TRBV29-1 and TRBJ1-1; 8 bases are a match to TRBD1. Germline CDR1 and CDR2: SQVTM and ANQGSEA. This CDR3 is built from 13 residues. V gave up 3 bases and J gave up 1 base; unmatched junction bases: 1. CDR3 coding DNA: TGCAGCGTTGAGGACAGGGCGAACACTGAAGCTTTCTTT. This sequence encodes CSVEDRANTEAFF.